Included here is one TCR beta chain sequence, with context. Its target is not known. TCRdb's copy holds only in-frame clones and misses some; the assay was immunoSEQ multiplex PCR. The sample includes 60,000 to 75,000 clones, less than 85% of them seen just once. The sample originates from a study of radiotherapy plus CTLA-4 blockade in lung cancer. Overall study results and limits: Blood saw expansion of tumor-derived TCR clones after radiotherapy plus ipilimumab.

The sample here was peripheral blood, taken from a patient treated with radiotherapy plus ipilimumab. The TCR sequence derives from a human donor with non-small cell lung cancer whose response to radiotherapy plus ipilimumab could not be evaluated. Some clones in this sample may be carry-over from other donors' samples.

The CDR3 region is CASSLGGGAGETQYF. DNA for the CDR3: TGTGCCAGCAGTTTAGGAGGGGGGGCCGGGGAGACCCAGTACTTC. This chain uses TRBV28 with TRBJ2-5; the D gene is possibly TRBD2 (7 bases). Germline CDR1 reads MDHEN; CDR2 reads SYDVKM. The CDR3 has 15 residues. The V and J ends lost 2 bases and 5 bases respectively, with 15 bases between them. The full variable domain, rest sourced from reference TRBV28 and TRBJ2-5, is DVKVTQSSRYLVKRTGEKVFLECVQDMDHENMFWYRQDPGLGLRLIYFSYDVKMKEKGDIPEGYSVSREKKERFSLILESASTNQTSMYLCASSLGGGAGETQYFGPGTRLLVL.